This entry features one T cell receptor beta chain sequence. Its specific antigen is unknown. Within one base of it there is no much larger clone, and no base qualities were kept. These data come from a study of blood T cell repertoires in COVID-19 (dated by TCRdb to the early 2020s). In terms of the full investigation: The collaborator samples originated in the United States, Italy and Spain and spanned the acute and convalescent phases of COVID-19. The material from the prospective study consisted of cDNA or gDNA derived from T cells, B-cell-depleted T cells, or PBMCs. The dataset comprised deeply sampled blood TCRbeta repertoires from subjects exposed to, actively infected with, or recovered from COVID-19. The repertoires were released in a freely available public database intended as a resource for research on the immune response to SARS-CoV-2. Samples came from the ongoing ImmuneRACE study (first 160 participants) plus 1,254 subjects from 6 global collaborators. A de-identified subject ID, COVID-19 status, age in years and sex were almost always included in the sample metadata. Where available, HLA class I and class II types were obtained from metadata supplied by the sample provider rather than from assay-based typing.

The collaborating institutions used their own protocols to collect whole blood in K2EDTA tubes. For TCRbeta analysis, collaborator samples were shipped as frozen whole blood, as isolated PBMCs, or as DNA extracted from either sample type. Trimming leaves V shorter by 3 bases and J shorter by 10 bases, with the junction holding 10 bases beyond the gene matches. Including the terminal cysteine and phenylalanine, the CDR3 comprises 14 residues. CDR3 DNA only is kept here, 42 bases in frame from base 1. As encoded in the germline V gene, CDR1 is SGHRS while CDR2 is YFSETQ. The investigation overall reported the following: How much clinical and demographic metadata was included differed by source and by participant, and the metadata was provided uncurated.

TCRbeta CDR3 regions were amplified from genomic DNA using the immunoSEQ Assay, a bias-controlled multiplex PCR. Per the original workflow: Nucleated cell counts per sample were estimated from amplification of reference gene primers within the assay. Sequence reads were collapsed and filtered to measure the absolute abundance of every unique TCRbeta CDR3 rearrangement. For each sample, productive Simpson clonality was calculated by taking the square root of Simpson's diversity index across productive rearrangements. TCRdb took this table from immuneACCESS and kept in-frame rearrangements with V and J called. Such tables lack part of the clones; where checked against another copy, unresolved V genes explain under half of the gap, and the rest is unexplained. V and J calls and clone size are those listed in that table; D and trimming were worked out from the DNA. The sample table shows some 270,000 clones, and around 86% are seen once. Around 2.1% of the sample is held by the ten biggest clonotypes.

The chain was built from TRBV5-1 and TRBJ1-2, and TRBD1 aligns with 9 junction nucleotides. The receptor was derived from a man aged 50 to 59 with acute or convalescent COVID-19. The sample taken for sequencing was peripheral blood. The CDR3 reads CASSSVGQGGDYTF. The nucleotides read TGCGCCAGCAGCTCTGTGGGACAGGGTGGGGACTACACCTTC.